The 2 T cell receptor beta chains presented below share a single source sample, sequenced in a study of long-term antiretroviral therapy in people with HIV. Version v3.0 of the immunoSEQ assay ran at survey level. The method was immunoSEQ multiplex PCR; TCRdb's version includes in-frame clones alone and lacks a portion of them. The sample has about 18,000 clones, over 60% seen once. The material was unsorted PBMCs, obtained 0.5 years before starting antiretroviral therapy. The receptors were sampled from a woman aged 45-60 years with HIV.

The V and J genes are TRBV18 and TRBJ1-1; maybe TRBD1 (6 bases). Trimming removed 2 bases at V and 4 bases at J, with 17 bases between. Per the germline V gene, CDR1 is KGHSH and CDR2 is LQKENI. The CDR3 consists of 16 residues. The CDR3 region is CASSPIGPQGGTEAFF. As DNA, the CDR3 is TGTGCCAGCTCACCAATAGGGCCACAGGGAGGCACTGAAGCTTTCTTT.

As for this clone: One junction end disagrees with the germline gene, perhaps due to a read error. The chain couples TRBV5-3 to TRBJ1-1; a possible D gene is TRBD1 (6 bases). TRBV5-3 qualifies as an ORF whose function is uncertain. This CDR3 region has 14 residues. The CDR3 sequence is CASSLGGMNTEAFF. The CDR3 coding sequence is TGTGCCAGCAGCTTAGGGGGGATGAACACTGAAGCTTTCTTT.